This passage covers 11 T cell receptor beta chains from one sample sequenced in a study of shared clonotypes between healthy human individuals. Using immunoSEQ multiplex PCR, the repertoire was profiled, and TCRdb retains in-frame clones only, with some absent. Among 500,000 or so clones, approximately 95% were seen once, and the ten largest hold 0.055% to 0.075%. Sequencing was carried out using naive CD4+ T cells sorted from blood. Subset: CD45RA+ positively selected. The receptors derive from a woman between 25 and 40 years old in good health.

This clone occurred once. The V call is TRBV6-1, the J call TRBJ1-5; D ambiguous. Germline CDR1 and CDR2: MNHNS and SASEGT. The CDR3 length is 15 residues. Trimming left V 3 bases short and J 0 bases short, with 9 bases between. DNA for the CDR3: TGTGCCAGCAGTGACCGTGTTAATAGCAATCAGCCCCAGCATTTT. Protein product: CASSDRVNSNQPQHF.

A note on this clone: The germline gene is not matched at one end of the junction; a read error may be the cause. The rearrangement uses TRBV28 and TRBJ2-7, with 9 bases that match TRBD2. Germline CDR1 MDHEN, CDR2 SYDVKM. The CDR3 has 14 residues. The CDR3 reads CASSLTSGYYEQHF. CDR3 nucleotides: TGTGCCAGCAGCCTCACTAGCGGGTACTACGAGCAGCACTTC.

The CDR3 nucleotides read TGTGCCAGCTCACCCCAGACTAGATTGGACGAGCAGTACTTC. Residues: CASSPQTRLDEQYF. V is TRBV18 and J is TRBJ2-7; weak D call: TRBD2 (6 bases). V lost 3 bases and J 5 bases, leaving 14 bases between the germline ends. This CDR3 region has 14 residues. Germline values: CDR1 KGHSH, CDR2 LQKENI.

The V and J genes are TRBV5-4 and TRBJ2-3; TRBD2 matches 9 bases. V dropped 2 bases and J dropped 8; count of bases not matched to a gene: 12. The CDR3 runs 16 residues. Germline values: CDR1 SGHNT, CDR2 YYREEE (reference sequence). The CDR3 reads CASSLAATSGPGTQYF. For the CDR3, the DNA is TGTGCCAGCAGCTTAGCTGCGACTAGCGGTCCGGGTACGCAGTATTTT. Combining the CDR3 with reference TRBV5-4 and TRBJ2-3 gives the whole variable domain ETGVTQSPTHLIKTRGQQVTLRCSSQSGHNTVSWYQQALGQGPQFIFQYYREEENGRGNFPPRFSGLQFPNYSSELNVNALELDDSALYLCASSLAATSGPGTQYFGPGTRLTVL.

The V call is TRBV7-3, the J call TRBJ2-1; a possible D gene is TRBD2 (6 bases). Germline V lookup: CDR1 SGHTA, CDR2 FQGTGA. The CDR3 contains 15 residues. With 4 bases removed from V and 4 bases from J, the gap between germline ends came to 14 bases. The CDR3, as DNA: TGTGCCAGCAGCTCCCAGCGGGCACTTTACAATGAGCAGTTCTTC. As protein: CASSSQRALYNEQFF.

The rearrangement links TRBV9 to TRBJ1-4; 10 bases are shared with TRBD1. The germline V gene has CDR1 SGDLS and CDR2 YYNGEE. CDR3 length: 15 residues. J lost 7 bases, V lost 4 bases, and 7 bases had no gene match. DNA of the CDR3: TGTGCCAGCAGCCCCCGGGACAGGGGTCGTGAAAAACTGTTTTTT. Translation: CASSPRDRGREKLFF.

This chain connects TRBV6-5 to TRBJ2-2; maybe TRBD2 (5 bases). V lost 7 bases to trimming and J lost 8 bases, with 17 bases between them. CDR1 and CDR2 (germline): MNHEY, SVGAGI. This CDR3 is built from 14 residues. This CDR3 reads CASMRLAVSGELFF. In DNA form, the CDR3 reads TGTGCCAGCATGCGGCTAGCAGTATCGGGGGAGCTGTTTTTT.

CDR3 sequence: CASGFSSTGYGYTF. In DNA, the CDR3 is TGTGCTAGTGGCTTCTCTTCCACGGGCTATGGCTACACCTTC. The genes are TRBV12-5 and TRBJ1-2; no firm D call. The CDR3 is made up of 14 amino acids. CDR1 and CDR2 from the germline V gene are LGHNT and FRNRAP. V was shortened by 6 bases and J by 4 bases, with 15 bases between the two germline ends.

The chain combines TRBV5-1 with TRBJ2-7; D might be TRBD2 (6 bases). CDR1 and CDR2 (germline): SGHRS, YFSETQ. V shed 4 bases and J shed 1 base, with 15 bases lying between them. The CDR3 runs 15 residues. The CDR3 DNA reads TGCGCCAGCAGCCACTCCCCTAGCGAATCCTACGAGCAGTACTTC. Translated: CASSHSPSESYEQYF.

The chain links TRBV27 to TRBJ2-5; 8 positions agree with TRBD2. Trimming cost V 5 bases and J 4 bases; bases outside gene matches: 3. The length of the CDR3 is 13 residues. Germline V gene data show CDR1 as MNHEY and CDR2 as SMNVEV (reference sequence). This CDR3 is CASSDREGETQYF. The DNA of the CDR3 is TGTGCCAGCAGTGACCGGGAGGGAGAGACCCAGTACTTC.

This clone was found once. The chain combines TRBV7-2 with TRBJ2-7; 12 bases match TRBD1. Germline-derived CDR1 and CDR2 are SGHTA and FQGNSA. This CDR3 is 15 amino acids long. The junction had 9 bases not matched to a gene; V was cut back by 5 bases and J by 7 bases. The CDR3 DNA reads as TGTGCCAGCAGCCCTGTAGGGACAGGGGGCCGAGAGCAGTACTTC. Translation: CASSPVGTGGREQYF.